The present T cell receptor beta chain was sequenced within a study of OX40 agonist ivuxolimab in advanced cancers. Study information: With ivuxolimab, an agonistic anti-OX40 (CD134) antibody, patients were treated. General observations from the study: Within 6 weeks, CD4+ and CD8+ blood T cells expanded clonally at 0.1 to 3.0 mg/kg. People who partly responded at 0.1-3.0 mg/kg had some of the least clonal expansion seen. Researchers report that CD8+ T cells had, on average, more expanded clones than CD4+.

This CDR3 is built from 14 residues. Per germline, CDR1 SGHAT and CDR2 FQDESV (reference sequence). Trimming cost V 3 bases and J 5 bases, with 13 bases left between them. Regarding this clone: Its antigen remains unknown.

TCRdb's copy holds only in-frame clones and misses some; the assay was immunoSEQ multiplex PCR. Of under 85,000 clones listed, more than 75% are singletons. Source: CD4+ or CD8+ T cells sorted from blood, taken in a trial of the OX40 agonist ivuxolimab. The receptor comes from an adult with an advanced solid tumor such as melanoma, head and neck, liver or kidney cancer. The rearrangement links TRBV11-1 to TRBJ2-5, with D possibly matching TRBD1 (6 bases). In DNA form, the CDR3 reads TGTGCCAGCAGCTTCTCCGGGACATGGGAGACCCAGTACTTC. This encodes CASSFSGTWETQYF.